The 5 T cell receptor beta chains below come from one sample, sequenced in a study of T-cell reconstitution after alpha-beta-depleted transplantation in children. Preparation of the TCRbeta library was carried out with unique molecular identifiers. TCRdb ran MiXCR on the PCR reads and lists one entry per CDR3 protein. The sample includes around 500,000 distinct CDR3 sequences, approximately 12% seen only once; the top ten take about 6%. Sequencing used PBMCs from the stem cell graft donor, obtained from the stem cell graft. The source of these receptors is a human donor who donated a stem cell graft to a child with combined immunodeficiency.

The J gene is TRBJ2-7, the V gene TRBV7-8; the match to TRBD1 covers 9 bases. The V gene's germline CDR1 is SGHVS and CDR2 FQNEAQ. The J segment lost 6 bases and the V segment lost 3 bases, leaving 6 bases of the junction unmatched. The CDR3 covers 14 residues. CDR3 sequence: CASSFLGQGGEQYF. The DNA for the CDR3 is TGTGCCAGCAGCTTTTTGGGACAGGGCGGCGAGCAGTACTTC.

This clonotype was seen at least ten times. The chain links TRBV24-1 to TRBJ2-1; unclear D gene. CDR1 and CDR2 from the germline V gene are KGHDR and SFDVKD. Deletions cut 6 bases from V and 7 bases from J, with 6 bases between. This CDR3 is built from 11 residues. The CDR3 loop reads CATSLINEQFF. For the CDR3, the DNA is TGTGCCACCAGTTTGATTAATGAGCAGTTCTTC.

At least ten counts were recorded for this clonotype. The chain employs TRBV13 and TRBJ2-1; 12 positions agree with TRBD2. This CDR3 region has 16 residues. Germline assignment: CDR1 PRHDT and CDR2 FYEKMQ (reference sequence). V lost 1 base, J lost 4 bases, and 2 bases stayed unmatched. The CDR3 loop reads CASSLDLAGGYNEQFF. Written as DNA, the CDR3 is TGTGCCAGCAGCTTAGATCTAGCGGGAGGGTACAATGAGCAGTTCTTC.

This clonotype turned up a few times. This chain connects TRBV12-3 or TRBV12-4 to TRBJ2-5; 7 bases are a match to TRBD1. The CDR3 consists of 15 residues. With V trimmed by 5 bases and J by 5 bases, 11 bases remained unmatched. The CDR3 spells CASSKGQPRGETQYF. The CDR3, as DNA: TGTGCCAGCAGTAAGGGACAGCCGAGGGGGGAGACCCAGTACTTC.

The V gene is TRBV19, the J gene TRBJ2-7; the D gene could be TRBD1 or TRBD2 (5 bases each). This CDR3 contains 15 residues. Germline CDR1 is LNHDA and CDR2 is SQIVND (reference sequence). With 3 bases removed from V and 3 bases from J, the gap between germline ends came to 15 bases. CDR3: CASSIQRDVGYEQYF. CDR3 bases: TGTGCCAGTAGTATTCAGAGGGACGTGGGCTACGAGCAGTACTTC.